This is a list of T cell receptor beta chains from one sample in a study of control samples from healthy donors and cancer patients. Sequencing was performed with immunoSEQ multiplex PCR; in TCRdb, only in-frame clones are kept and a portion is missing. The top ten clones hold approximately 1.8% of a sample with about 190,000 clones, about 90% of them seen once. What was sequenced was blood. All receptors come from a man younger than 45 in good health. The CDR3 runs from the conserved cysteine through the conserved F or W. D genes are given only for firm matches. Clone size appears in some rows only: once, few, many, or a class for an expanded clone.

abundance: NA
v_gene: TRBV24-1
j_gene: TRBJ2-2
d_gene: NA
CDR3nt: TGTGCCACCAGTGATTGGAGGAAGAACACCGGGGAGCTGTTTTTT
CDR3aa: CATSDWRKNTGELFF

abundance: NA
v_gene: TRBV11-2
j_gene: TRBJ2-4
d_gene: TRBD2
CDR3nt: TGTGCCAGCAGCATCACTAGCGGAAAAAACATTCAGTACTTC
CDR3aa: CASSITSGKNIQYF

abundance: once
v_gene: TRBV5-8
j_gene: TRBJ1-5
d_gene: NA
CDR3nt: TGTGCCAGCGTACTCCGGGGGTATAGCAATCAGCCCCAGCATTTT
CDR3aa: CASVLRGYSNQPQHF

abundance: NA
v_gene: TRBV5-6
j_gene: TRBJ1-1
d_gene: TRBD1
CDR3nt: TGTGCCAGCAGCCTAAGGCGGGACAGGGGGCCGAACACTGAAGCTTTCTTT
CDR3aa: CASSLRRDRGPNTEAFF

abundance: NA
v_gene: TRBV9
j_gene: TRBJ2-7
d_gene: TRBD2
CDR3nt: TGTGCCAGCAGCGGGACTAGCACTTCCTACGAGCAGTACTTC
CDR3aa: CASSGTSTSYEQYF

abundance: NA
v_gene: TRBV5-1
j_gene: TRBJ1-6
d_gene: NA
CDR3nt: TGCGCCAGCAGCTTGGACGGGACCCGGAATTCACCCCTCCACTTT
CDR3aa: CASSLDGTRNSPLHF

abundance: NA
v_gene: TRBV19
j_gene: TRBJ2-4
d_gene: NA
CDR3nt: TGTGCCAGTAGTAACAGGGAAGCCAAAAACATTCAGTACTTC
CDR3aa: CASSNREAKNIQYF

abundance: NA
v_gene: TRBV20-1
j_gene: TRBJ1-1
d_gene: NA
CDR3nt: TGCAGTGCTAGGCGGGGGCTAGCTTTCTTT
CDR3aa: CSARRGLAFF

abundance: NA
v_gene: TRBV5-1
j_gene: TRBJ2-7
d_gene: NA
CDR3nt: TGCGCCAGCAGCTTGGCCCAGGGGGGACAACAATCCTACGAGCAGTACTTC
CDR3aa: CASSLAQGGQQSYEQYF

abundance: NA
v_gene: TRBV5-1
j_gene: TRBJ1-6
d_gene: TRBD1
CDR3nt: TGCGCCAGCAGCTCCTCGACAGGGGGCGGGTCACCCCTCCACTTT
CDR3aa: CASSSSTGGGSPLHF

abundance: once
v_gene: TRBV27
j_gene: TRBJ1-2
d_gene: NA
CDR3nt: TGTGCCAGCAGCCCCCTCGGCCGCTATGGCTACACCTTC
CDR3aa: CASSPLGRYGYTF

abundance: NA
v_gene: TRBV30
j_gene: TRBJ1-3
d_gene: TRBD1
CDR3nt: TGTGCCGGAACAGGGGTTGGAAACACCATATATTTT
CDR3aa: CAGTGVGNTIYF